These T cell receptor beta chains were read from a single sample in a study of T cell responses to AZD1222 COVID-19 vaccine. The method was immunoSEQ multiplex PCR; TCRdb's version includes in-frame clones alone and lacks a portion of them. Among some 200,000 clones listed, just over 90% were seen once. Here the sequenced sample was peripheral blood, taken on day 0 of MenACWY control vaccination. The receptors were gathered from an adult in good health. CDR3s include the opening cysteine and the closing phenylalanine or tryptophan. A D gene is named only where the DNA matches it firmly. The size entry is marked missing in some rows and otherwise reads once, few, many or a size class.

j_call	v_call	d_call	clone_size	cdr3_nt	cdr3_aa
TRBJ1-5	TRBV30	-	few	TGTGCCTGGAGTGAAGATAGCAATCAGCCCCAGCATTTT	CAWSEDSNQPQHF
TRBJ2-7	TRBV11-1	-	-	TGTGCCAGCAGCTCGGACAAGTGGGGCTACGAGCAGTACTTC	CASSSDKWGYEQYF
TRBJ1-2	TRBV6-5	-	-	TGTGCCAGCAGGCTTCACAGTAACTATGGCTACACCTTC	CASRLHSNYGYTF
TRBJ2-6	TRBV7-8	-	-	TGTGCCAGCAGCCTAAACCCCTCTGGGGCCAACGTCCTGACTTTC	CASSLNPSGANVLTF
TRBJ2-1	TRBV27	TRBD1	-	TGTGCCAGCAGTTTGATCGGGACAGGGACCTACAATGAGCAGTTCTTC	CASSLIGTGTYNEQFF
TRBJ2-6	TRBV6-1	-	-	TGTGCCAGCAGTGAAAATCCCCGCTCTGGGGCCAACGTCCTGACTTTC	CASSENPRSGANVLTF
TRBJ2-3	TRBV24-1	TRBD2	-	TGTGCCACCAGTGATTTCCTAGCGGGGAGCACAGATACGCAGTATTTT	CATSDFLAGSTDTQYF
TRBJ1-1	TRBV11-2	-	-	TGTGCCAGCAGCCAAACCGGGGGGAACACTGAAGCTTTCTTT	CASSQTGGNTEAFF
TRBJ1-2	TRBV6-5	-	-	TGTGCCAGCACCGAAAGTAGGTATGGCTACACCTTC	CASTESRYGYTF
TRBJ1-3	TRBV19	-	once	TGTGCCAGTAGTATCCAGGGAAGCTCTGGAAACACCATATATTTT	CASSIQGSSGNTIYF
TRBJ1-1	TRBV2	TRBD1	-	TGTGCCAGCAGTGAGAACAGGGGGCAAGCTTTCTTT	CASSENRGQAFF
TRBJ2-3	TRBV9	-	-	TGTGCCAGCAGCGTAGCTCCTGGCACAGATACGCAGTATTTT	CASSVAPGTDTQYF
TRBJ2-3	TRBV9	-	-	TGTGCCAGCAGCGTAGTCAGGACATCGAACATTGATACGCAGTATTTT	CASSVVRTSNIDTQYF
TRBJ1-2	TRBV6-5	TRBD1	-	TGTGCCAGCAGCCGACAGGGGGCGACTGGCTACACCTTC	CASSRQGATGYTF
TRBJ1-1	TRBV19	-	-	TGTGCCGTCAGCCCATTGAACACTGAAGCTTTCTTT	CAVSPLNTEAFF
TRBJ2-3	TRBV5-1	TRBD1	-	TGCGCCAGCAGCTGGGGACAGGGAGATACGCAGTATTTT	CASSWGQGDTQYF
TRBJ2-1	TRBV5-5	TRBD1	-	TGTGCCAGCAGCTTGGTGGGAGGACAGGGGGCCTACAATGAGCAGTTCTTC	CASSLVGGQGAYNEQFF